The 25 T cell receptor beta chains below all came from one sample that was sequenced in a study of cytomegalovirus exposure and HLA in healthy donors. The PCR was carried out with 60 Vbeta primers and 13 Jbeta primers. TCRdb's copy holds only in-frame clones and misses some; the assay was immunoSEQ multiplex PCR. The sample has 150,000 to 200,000 clones, more than 60% seen once; the top ten hold 6.5% to 8.5%. The sample comprised PBMCs. The receptor source for this set is a woman aged 35 to 49 in good health and CMV-seropositive.

The chain carries TRBV1 and TRBJ1-2; TRBD1, as called in the table, went unchecked against the DNA. TRBV1 constitutes a pseudogene. The CDR3 length is 15 residues. Here the CDR3 DNA reads TGCACCAGCAGCCAGCCACCTAGGGGTTTTTATGGCTACACCTTC. Encoded protein: CTSSQPPRGFYGYTF.

Note on this clone: At one end, the junction sequence differs from germline, possibly due to a read error. The rearrangement links TRBV6-6 to TRBJ2-4, with D possibly TRBD1 on 6 matching bases. CDR1 and CDR2 from the germline V gene are MNHNY and SVGAGI (reference sequence). The CDR3 length is 15 residues. The CDR3 loop is CASSYTQGGINSQYF. For the CDR3, the DNA is TGTGCCAGCAGTTATACCCAAGGGGGTATTAACAGTCAGTACTTC.

This clone was observed a handful of times. Here the CDR3 reads CASSFPPNYGYTF. DNA of the CDR3: TGTGCCAGCAGTTTCCCCCCGAACTATGGCTACACCTTC. V and J are TRBV28 and TRBJ1-2; D is ambiguous. The CDR3 is made up of 13 amino acids. V was clipped by 3 bases and J by 2 bases, with 7 bases between them. The germline V gene has CDR1 MDHEN and CDR2 SYDVKM.

The rearrangement joins TRBV6-5 to TRBJ1-6, with 7 bases matching TRBD1. Per germline, CDR1 MNHEY and CDR2 SVGAGI. The V and J ends lost 6 bases and 4 bases, in that order; junction bases with no gene match: 9. This CDR3 has 16 amino acids. CDR3 sequence reads: CASRYTGVVYNSPLHF. For the CDR3, the DNA is TGTGCCAGCAGATACACAGGGGTTGTTTATAATTCACCCCTCCACTTT.

The chain links TRBV5-4 to TRBJ2-7; D is possibly TRBD1 (6 bases). The V gene's germline CDR1 is SGHNT and CDR2 YYREEE (reference sequence). Trimming stripped 4 bases from V and 6 bases from J, with 17 bases between. CDR3 length: 14 amino acids. As DNA, the CDR3 is TGTGCCAGCAGCCCAGGGCAGGGGCGTCTCGAGCAGTACTTC. Translation gives CASSPGQGRLEQYF. The full variable domain, completed using reference TRBV5-4 and TRBJ2-7, is ETGVTQSPTHLIKTRGQQVTLRCSSQSGHNTVSWYQQALGQGPQFIFQYYREEENGRGNFPPRFSGLQFPNYSSELNVNALELDDSALYLCASSPGQGRLEQYFGPGTRLTVT.

This clone was observed a single time. This chain connects TRBV27 to TRBJ1-5; possibly TRBD1 for D (6 bases). There are 14 residues in the CDR3. V was cut by 2 bases and J by 5 bases, with 10 bases left in between. The germline V gene has CDR1 MNHEY and CDR2 SMNVEV (reference sequence). The CDR3 DNA follows: TGTGCCAGCAGTTTAAGGGGGTGGGATCAGCCCCAGCATTTT. The encoded protein is CASSLRGWDQPQHF.

The chain has TRBV18 and TRBJ1-2; 7 bases fit TRBD1. V trimming: 2 bases; J trimming: 0 bases; junction bases outside the gene matches: 9. Germline V gene lookup returns CDR1 KGHSH and CDR2 LQKENI. CDR3 length: 17 residues. CDR3 DNA sequence: TGTGCCAGCTCACCAAGTCGACAGGGCACCACTAACTATGGCTACACCTTC. Its protein is CASSPSRQGTTNYGYTF.

In its sample, this clone was seen a few times. The chain is built from TRBV7-9 and TRBJ2-7; a weak D match, TRBD1 (5 bases). The germline gives CDR1 SEHNR, CDR2 FQNEAQ (reference sequence). The CDR3 sequence is 14 residues long. Trimming took 5 bases from V and 5 from J, leaving 16 bases between them. The CDR3 nucleotides are TGTGCCAGCAGCGGGCGCCTTGGGGCCGACGAGCAGTACTTC. It specifies CASSGRLGADEQYF. Full variable domain (remainder filled in from reference TRBV7-9 and TRBJ2-7): DTGVSQNPRHKITKRGQNVTFRCDPISEHNRLYWYRQTLGQGPEFLTYFQNEAQLEKSRLLSDRFSAERPKGSFSTLEIQRTEQGDSAMYLCASSGRLGADEQYFGPGTRLTVT.

The chain carries TRBV28 and TRBJ2-4, with D perhaps matching TRBD1 (6 bases). V was trimmed by 6 bases and J by 0 bases, leaving 12 bases between them. The CDR3 extends over 15 amino acids. The V gene's germline CDR1 is MDHEN and CDR2 SYDVKM. The CDR3 DNA follows: TGTGCCAGCAGCCAACAGGGCCCAGCCAAAAACATTCAGTACTTC. Translated, it gives CASSQQGPAKNIQYF.

The chain employs TRBV28 and TRBJ2-1, with 10 bases lining up with TRBD1. The ends lost 6 bases at V and 5 bases at J; junction bases unmatched: 7. This CDR3 is 15 amino acids long. Looked up from germline, CDR1 is MDHEN and CDR2 is SYDVKM. Written as DNA, the CDR3 is TGTGCCAGCAGGCCATCGGGACAGGGGCACAATGAGCAGTTCTTC. As protein: CASRPSGQGHNEQFF.

V gene TRBV5-1 combines with J gene TRBJ2-2, with 12 bases matching TRBD2. In germline, CDR1 is SGHRS, CDR2 YFSETQ. This CDR3 comprises 17 residues. V dropped 0 bases and J dropped 4; count of bases not matched to a gene: 4. The DNA of the CDR3 is TGCGCCAGCAGCTTGGGACTAGCGGGGGTCACCACCGGGGAGCTGTTTTTT. This gives the protein CASSLGLAGVTTGELFF.

The V call is TRBV27, the J call TRBJ1-4; 8 positions agree with TRBD1. The CDR3 totals 19 residues. Germline V gives CDR1 MNHEY, CDR2 SMNVEV (reference sequence). The ends lost 2 bases at V and 1 base at J; junction bases unmatched: 12. The CDR3 DNA reads as TGTGCCAGCAGTTTAAGAGCAGGGGGCTTCGTGGGAACTAATGAAAAACTGTTTTTT. It specifies CASSLRAGGFVGTNEKLFF.

In this sample, this clone turned up a few times. The chain combines TRBV13 with TRBJ1-2; 7 bases are shared with TRBD1. The V segment lost 3 bases and the J segment 7 bases; nucleotides outside the gene matches: 8. Germline V gene lookup returns CDR1 PRHDT and CDR2 FYEKMQ (reference sequence). CDR3 length: 14 residues. The chain's CDR3 is CASSLDRTKGGYTF. In DNA form, the CDR3 reads TGTGCCAGCAGCTTGGACAGGACCAAAGGTGGCTACACCTTC.

This chain joins TRBV4-2 and TRBJ2-5, with 7 bases identical to TRBD2. V shed 0 bases, J shed 5 bases, and the junction held 9 bases outside the gene matches. Germline CDR1 reads LGHNA; CDR2 reads YNFKEQ. This CDR3 is built from 16 residues. The CDR3 sequence: CASSQEVGLGRETQYF. CDR3 nucleotide sequence: TGTGCCAGCAGCCAAGAGGTAGGACTAGGTAGGGAGACCCAGTACTTC.

The V and J genes are TRBV7-9 and TRBJ2-1; 8 bases are shared with TRBD1. Germline lookup yields CDR1 SEHNR and CDR2 FQNEAQ (reference sequence). J lost 3 bases, V lost 7 bases, and 8 bases had no gene match. This CDR3 contains 15 residues. CDR3 in DNA: TGTGCCAGCAATAGTGGACAGGGAGGCTACAATGAGCAGTTCTTC. This gives the protein CASNSGQGGYNEQFF.

The chain has TRBV18 and TRBJ2-7; perhaps TRBD2 as D (6 bases). Germline CDR1 reads KGHSH; CDR2 reads LQKENI. Trimming cost V 2 bases and J 0 bases, with 14 bases left between them. This CDR3 is 16 amino acids long. The CDR3: CASSPVSHGSSYEQYF. The CDR3 DNA follows: TGTGCCAGCTCACCAGTGAGCCACGGGAGCTCCTACGAGCAGTACTTC.

The rearrangement links TRBV19 to TRBJ2-7, with 10 bases aligning to TRBD1. J gave up 3 bases and V 4 bases, and 0 bases lay outside the gene matches. This CDR3 spans 13 amino acids. Germline values: CDR1 LNHDA, CDR2 SQIVND (reference sequence). The chain's CDR3 is CASSRDRGYEQYF. The CDR3 nucleotides read TGTGCCAGTAGTAGGGACAGGGGCTACGAGCAGTACTTC.

This clone was picked up one time. The V and J genes are TRBV28 and TRBJ2-7; 13 nucleotides line up with TRBD2. Germline V gene lookup returns CDR1 MDHEN and CDR2 SYDVKM. With 4 bases clipped from V and 5 bases from J, the junction kept 11 bases outside the gene matches. The CDR3 is 17 amino acids. CDR3 nucleotide sequence: TGTGCCAGCAGTTACCCCCAAACTAGCGGGGGGGCCCACGAGCAGTACTTC. It yields the protein CASSYPQTSGGAHEQYF.

This chain links TRBV19 with TRBJ1-1, with 7 bases matching TRBD1. V was clipped by 11 bases and J by 1 base; unmatched bases: 13. CDR1 and CDR2 (germline): LNHDA, SQIVND (reference sequence). The CDR3 runs to 15 residues. This chain's CDR3 is CACRQGGGPNTEAFF. The CDR3 DNA reads TGTGCCTGCCGACAGGGCGGGGGGCCGAACACTGAAGCTTTCTTT.

The rearrangement uses TRBV2 and TRBJ1-1; unclear D gene. Germline CDR1 and CDR2: SNHLY and FYNNEI. With 8 bases removed from V and 1 base from J, the gap between germline ends came to 14 bases. This CDR3 has 14 amino acids. In DNA form, the CDR3 reads TGTGCCAGCGAGGCAGAGCAAAAGAACACTGAAGCTTTCTTT. Protein product: CASEAEQKNTEAFF.

The chain couples TRBV5-6 to TRBJ1-6, with TRBD1 matching 7 bases. With 4 bases clipped from V and 3 bases from J, the junction kept 7 bases outside the gene matches. Looked up from germline, CDR1 is SGHDT and CDR2 is YYEEEE. The CDR3 covers 16 residues. The CDR3 sequence: CASSPGTALYNSPLHF. In DNA, the CDR3 is TGTGCCAGCAGCCCCGGGACAGCCCTCTATAATTCACCCCTCCACTTT.

The genes are TRBV5-6 and TRBJ2-5, with 9 bases that match TRBD1. The CDR3 consists of 16 residues. V shed 4 bases and J 3 bases; nucleotides not matched to a gene: 10. Germline V lookup: CDR1 SGHDT, CDR2 YYEEEE. DNA of the CDR3: TGTGCCAGCAGCCCAACCGGGACAGGGCGTGAAGAGACCCAGTACTTC. It codes for CASSPTGTGREETQYF. Looking up the rest from reference TRBV5-6 and TRBJ2-5 gives the full variable domain: DAGVTQSPTHLIKTRGQQVTLRCSPKSGHDTVSWYQQALGQGPQFIFQYYEEEERQRGNFPDRFSGHQFPNYSSELNVNALLLGDSALYLCASSPTGTGREETQYFGPGTRLLVL.

The chain links TRBV19 to TRBJ2-2, with TRBD1 identical over 7 bases. Losses at the gene ends were 10 bases for V and 4 bases for J; bases not matched to a gene: 15. There are 16 residues in the CDR3. Germline V CDR1 and CDR2: LNHDA, SQIVND (reference sequence). The CDR3 is CATSPDRAGGTGELFF. The CDR3 DNA reads TGTGCCACTTCGCCTGACAGGGCAGGAGGCACCGGGGAGCTGTTTTTT.

A word on this clone: The junction departs from germline at one end; a sequencing error may be responsible. CDR3 in DNA: TGTTCCAGCAGCTTAATTCCCGGGACAGCGAGATTTTATGGCTACACCTTC. Its translation is CSSSLIPGTARFYGYTF. This chain joins TRBV7-9 and TRBJ1-2, with 7 bases aligning to TRBD1. CDR3 length: 17 amino acids. Germline V gene data show CDR1 as SEHNR and CDR2 as FQNEAQ (reference sequence).

This clone has a handful of counts. V gene TRBV14 combines with J gene TRBJ2-1, with D tentatively TRBD1 (6 bases). This CDR3 comprises 15 residues. Germline CDR1 is SGHDN and CDR2 is FVKESK. Trimming shortened V by 4 bases and J by 6 bases, and 16 bases separated the two germline ends. CDR3 coding DNA: TGTGCCAGCAGCCCTACGGCAGGGGCTTCCAATGAGCAGTTCTTC. It yields the protein CASSPTAGASNEQFF.